This T cell receptor (beta chain) was sequenced in a study of blood T cell repertoires in COVID-19. The wider study: Acute-phase and convalescent COVID-19 samples originated in the United States, Italy and Spain. Sources were T cells, B-cell-depleted T cells, or PBMCs; the material itself was cDNA or gDNA.

The table came from immunoSEQ multiplex PCR; TCRdb's copy has only in-frame clones and leaves some out. The table lists approximately 380,000 clones, 85% of them singletons, with approximately 3.7% in the top ten. The CDR3 runs 15 residues. CDR1 and CDR2 from the germline V gene are SGHAT and FQNNGV. Losses at the gene ends were 5 bases for V and 3 bases for J; bases not matched to a gene: 8. Sequenced: peripheral blood. The chain is built from TRBV11-2 and TRBJ1-2, with 8 bases fitting TRBD1. This receptor was obtained from a woman aged 18 to 35 with acute or convalescent COVID-19. CDR3 in amino acids: CASSQRLTGDYGYTF. The CDR3 coding sequence is TGTGCCAGCAGCCAACGCTTGACAGGGGACTATGGCTACACCTTC.